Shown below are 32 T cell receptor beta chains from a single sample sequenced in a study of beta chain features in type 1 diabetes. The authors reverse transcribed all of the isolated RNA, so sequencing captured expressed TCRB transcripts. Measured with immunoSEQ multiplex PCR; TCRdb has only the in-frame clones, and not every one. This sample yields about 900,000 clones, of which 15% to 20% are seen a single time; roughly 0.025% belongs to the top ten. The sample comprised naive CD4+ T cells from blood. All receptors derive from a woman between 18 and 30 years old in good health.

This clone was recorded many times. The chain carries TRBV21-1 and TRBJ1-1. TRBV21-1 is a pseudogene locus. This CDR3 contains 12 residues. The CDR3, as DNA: TGTGCCAGCAGCAAAGGAGGAAGTGCAGCTTTCTTT. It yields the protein CASSKGGSAAFF.

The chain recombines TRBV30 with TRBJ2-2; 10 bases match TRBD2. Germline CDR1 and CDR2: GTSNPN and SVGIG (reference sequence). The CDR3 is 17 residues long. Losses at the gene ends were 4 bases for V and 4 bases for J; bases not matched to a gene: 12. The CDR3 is CAWMRPESGRVTGELFF. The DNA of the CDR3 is TGTGCCTGGATGAGGCCGGAGAGCGGGAGGGTCACCGGGGAGCTGTTTTTT.

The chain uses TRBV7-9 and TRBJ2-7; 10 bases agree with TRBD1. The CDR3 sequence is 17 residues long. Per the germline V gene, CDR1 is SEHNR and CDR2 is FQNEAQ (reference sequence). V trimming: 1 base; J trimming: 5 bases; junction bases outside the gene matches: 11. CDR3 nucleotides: TGTGCCAGCAGCTTAGAACGGCGGGACAGGGGTAGTAACGAGCAGTACTTC. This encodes CASSLERRDRGSNEQYF. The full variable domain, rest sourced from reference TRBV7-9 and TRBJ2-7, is DTGVSQNPRHKITKRGQNVTFRCDPISEHNRLYWYRQTLGQGPEFLTYFQNEAQLEKSRLLSDRFSAERPKGSFSTLEIQRTEQGDSAMYLCASSLERRDRGSNEQYFGPGTRLTVT.

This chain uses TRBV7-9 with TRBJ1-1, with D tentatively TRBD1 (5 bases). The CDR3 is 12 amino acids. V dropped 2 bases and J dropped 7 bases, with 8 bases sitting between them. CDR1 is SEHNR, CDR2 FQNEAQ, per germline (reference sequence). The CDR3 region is CASSLSGGEAFF. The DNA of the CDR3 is TGTGCCAGCAGCTTATCGGGGGGTGAAGCTTTCTTT.

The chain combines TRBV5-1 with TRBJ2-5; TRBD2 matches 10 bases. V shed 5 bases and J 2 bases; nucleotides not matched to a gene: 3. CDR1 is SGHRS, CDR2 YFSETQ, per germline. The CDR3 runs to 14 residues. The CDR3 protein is CASRTLAGQETQYF. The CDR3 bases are TGCGCCAGCAGGACACTAGCGGGACAAGAGACCCAGTACTTC.

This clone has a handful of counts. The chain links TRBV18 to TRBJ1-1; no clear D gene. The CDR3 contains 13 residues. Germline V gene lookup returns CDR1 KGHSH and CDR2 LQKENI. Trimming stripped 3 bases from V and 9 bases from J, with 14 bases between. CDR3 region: CASSPIGGLQAFF. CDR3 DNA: TGTGCCAGCTCACCTATCGGTGGGCTCCAAGCTTTCTTT. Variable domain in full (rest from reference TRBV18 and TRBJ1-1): NAGVMQNPRHLVRRRGQEARLRCSPMKGHSHVYWYRQLPEEGLKFMVYLQKENIIDESGMPKERFSAEFPKEGPSILRIQQVVRGDSAAYFCASSPIGGLQAFFGQGTRLTVV.

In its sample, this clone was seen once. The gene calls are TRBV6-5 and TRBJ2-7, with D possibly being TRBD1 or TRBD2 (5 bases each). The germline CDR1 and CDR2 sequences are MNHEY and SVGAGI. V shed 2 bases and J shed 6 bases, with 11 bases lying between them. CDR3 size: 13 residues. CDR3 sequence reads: CASSYRGVGEQYF. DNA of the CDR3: TGTGCCAGCAGTTACAGAGGGGTGGGCGAGCAGTACTTC.

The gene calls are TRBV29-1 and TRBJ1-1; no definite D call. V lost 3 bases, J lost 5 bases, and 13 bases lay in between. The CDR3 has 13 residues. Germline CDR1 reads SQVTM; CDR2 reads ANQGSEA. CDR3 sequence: CSVDVQSGTEAFF. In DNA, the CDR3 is TGCAGCGTTGACGTACAGAGTGGGACTGAAGCTTTCTTT. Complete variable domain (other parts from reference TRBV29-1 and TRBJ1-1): SAVISQKPSRDICQRGTSLTIQCQVDSQVTMMFWYRQQPGQSLTLIATANQGSEATYESGFVIDKFPISRPNLTFSTLTVSNMSPEDSSIYLCSVDVQSGTEAFFGQGTRLTVV.

The CDR3 is CASSELKRMNTEAFF. Written as DNA, the CDR3 is TGTGCCAGCAGTGAACTGAAGAGGATGAACACTGAAGCTTTCTTT. V gene TRBV6-1 combines with J gene TRBJ1-1; no firm D call. The germline V gene encodes CDR1 MNHNS and CDR2 SASEGT. The CDR3 contains 15 residues. V lost 2 bases and J 0 bases, leaving 10 bases between the germline ends.

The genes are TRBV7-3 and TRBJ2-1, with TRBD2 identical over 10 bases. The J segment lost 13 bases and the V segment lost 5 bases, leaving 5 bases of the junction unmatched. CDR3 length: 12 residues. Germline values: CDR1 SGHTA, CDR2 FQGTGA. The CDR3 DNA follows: TGTGCCAGCAGCGAAGCGGGAGGGAGACAGTTCTTC. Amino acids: CASSEAGGRQFF.

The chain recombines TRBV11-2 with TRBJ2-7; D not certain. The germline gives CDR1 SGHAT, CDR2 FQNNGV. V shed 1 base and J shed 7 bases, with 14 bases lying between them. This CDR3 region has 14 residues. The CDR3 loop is CASSLVRSIQEQYF. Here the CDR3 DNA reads TGTGCCAGCAGCTTAGTTCGATCGATTCAGGAGCAGTACTTC.

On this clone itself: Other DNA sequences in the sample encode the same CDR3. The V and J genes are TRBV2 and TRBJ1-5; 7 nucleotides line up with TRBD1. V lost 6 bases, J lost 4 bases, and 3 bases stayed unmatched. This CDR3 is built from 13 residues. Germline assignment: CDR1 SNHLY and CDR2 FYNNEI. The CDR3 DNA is TGTGCCAGCAGCGTGACAGGGAATCAGCCCCAGCATTTT. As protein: CASSVTGNQPQHF.

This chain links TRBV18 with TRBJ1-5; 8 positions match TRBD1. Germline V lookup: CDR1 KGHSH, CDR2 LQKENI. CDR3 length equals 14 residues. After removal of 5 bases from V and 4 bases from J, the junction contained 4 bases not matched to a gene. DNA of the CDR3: TGTGCCAGCTCATTCGGACAGGGAAATCAGCCCCAGCATTTT. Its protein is CASSFGQGNQPQHF.

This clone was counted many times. The CDR3 region is CASSGGGEGKLFF. The CDR3 region has the DNA TGTGCCAGCAGTGGAGGGGGCGAAGGGAAACTGTTTTTT. This chain links TRBV2 with TRBJ1-4, with 7 bases identical to TRBD1. J was trimmed by 11 bases and V by 4 bases; bases with no gene match: 7. Germline V gene lookup returns CDR1 SNHLY and CDR2 FYNNEI. CDR3 size: 13 residues. The full variable domain, its missing parts supplied by reference TRBV2 and TRBJ1-4, is EPEVTQTPSHQVTQMGQEVILRCVPISNHLYFYWYRQILGQKVEFLVSFYNNEISEKSEIFDDQFSVERPDGSNFTLKIRSTKLEDSAMYFCASSGGGEGKLFFGSGTQLSVL.

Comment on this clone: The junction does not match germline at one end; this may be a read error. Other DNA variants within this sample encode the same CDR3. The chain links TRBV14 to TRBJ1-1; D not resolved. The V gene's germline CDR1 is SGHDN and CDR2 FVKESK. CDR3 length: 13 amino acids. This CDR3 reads CASSQVYVTEAFF. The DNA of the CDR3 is TGTGCCAGCAGCCAAGTTTATGTCACTGAAGCCTTCTTT.

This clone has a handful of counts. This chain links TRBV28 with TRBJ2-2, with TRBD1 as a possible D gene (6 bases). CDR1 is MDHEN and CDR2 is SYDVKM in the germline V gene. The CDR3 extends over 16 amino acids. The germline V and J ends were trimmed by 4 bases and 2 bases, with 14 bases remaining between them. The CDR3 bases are TGTGCCAGCAGTTCGCTAGGGACACTTAACACCGGGGAGCTGTTTTTT. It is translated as CASSSLGTLNTGELFF.

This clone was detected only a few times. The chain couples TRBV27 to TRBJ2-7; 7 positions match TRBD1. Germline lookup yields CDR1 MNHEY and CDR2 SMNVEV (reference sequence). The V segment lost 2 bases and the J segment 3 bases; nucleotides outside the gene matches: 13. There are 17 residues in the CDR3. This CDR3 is CASSLRTGLFRSYEQYF. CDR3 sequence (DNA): TGTGCCAGCAGTTTAAGGACAGGACTCTTCAGGAGCTACGAGCAGTACTTC.

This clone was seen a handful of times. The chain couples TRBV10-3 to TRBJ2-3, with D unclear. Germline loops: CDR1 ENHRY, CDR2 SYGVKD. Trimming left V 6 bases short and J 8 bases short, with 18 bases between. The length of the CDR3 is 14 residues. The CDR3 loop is CAIRPRVESSTQYF. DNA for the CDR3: TGTGCCATCAGGCCACGGGTAGAGTCAAGTACGCAGTATTTT.

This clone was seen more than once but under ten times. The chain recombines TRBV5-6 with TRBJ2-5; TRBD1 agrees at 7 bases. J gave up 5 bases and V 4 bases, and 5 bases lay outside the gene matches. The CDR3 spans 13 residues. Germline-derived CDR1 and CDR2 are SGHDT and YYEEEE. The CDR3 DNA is TGTGCCAGCAGCCAACAGGGGCGGGAGACCCAGTACTTC. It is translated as CASSQQGRETQYF.

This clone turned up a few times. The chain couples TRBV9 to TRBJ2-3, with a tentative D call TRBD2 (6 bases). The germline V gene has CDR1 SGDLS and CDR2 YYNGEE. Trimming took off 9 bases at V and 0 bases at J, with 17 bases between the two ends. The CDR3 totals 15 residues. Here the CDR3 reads CATSFSGTSTDTQYF. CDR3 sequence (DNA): TGTGCCACCTCCTTTAGCGGAACTAGCACAGATACGCAGTATTTT.

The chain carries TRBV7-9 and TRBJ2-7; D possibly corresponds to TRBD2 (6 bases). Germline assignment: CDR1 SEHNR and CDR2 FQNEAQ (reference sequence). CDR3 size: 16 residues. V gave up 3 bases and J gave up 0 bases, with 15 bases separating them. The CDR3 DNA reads TGTGCCAGCAGCTTCGTCGGGGACTGGAGCTCCTACGAGCAGTACTTC. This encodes CASSFVGDWSSYEQYF.

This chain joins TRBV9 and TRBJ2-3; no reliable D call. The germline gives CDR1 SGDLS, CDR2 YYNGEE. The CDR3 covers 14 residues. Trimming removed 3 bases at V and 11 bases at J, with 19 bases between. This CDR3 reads CASSAPDIYAKQYF. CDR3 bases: TGTGCCAGCAGCGCCCCAGATATTTATGCAAAGCAGTATTTT.

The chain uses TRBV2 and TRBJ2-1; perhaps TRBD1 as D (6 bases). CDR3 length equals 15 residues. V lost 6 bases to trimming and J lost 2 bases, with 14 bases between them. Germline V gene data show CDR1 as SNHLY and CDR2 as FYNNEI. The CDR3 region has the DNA TGTGCCAGCAGGATACTAGGGGGACCCTACAATGAGCAGTTCTTC. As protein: CASRILGGPYNEQFF. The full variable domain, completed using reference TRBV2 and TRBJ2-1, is EPEVTQTPSHQVTQMGQEVILRCVPISNHLYFYWYRQILGQKVEFLVSFYNNEISEKSEIFDDQFSVERPDGSNFTLKIRSTKLEDSAMYFCASRILGGPYNEQFFGPGTRLTVL.

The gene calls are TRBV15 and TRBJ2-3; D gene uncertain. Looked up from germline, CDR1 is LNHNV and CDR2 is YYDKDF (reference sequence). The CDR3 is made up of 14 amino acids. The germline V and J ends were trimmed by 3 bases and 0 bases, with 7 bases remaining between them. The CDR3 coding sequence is TGTGCCACCAGCAGCGGGCTGAGCACAGATACGCAGTATTTT. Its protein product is CATSSGLSTDTQYF.

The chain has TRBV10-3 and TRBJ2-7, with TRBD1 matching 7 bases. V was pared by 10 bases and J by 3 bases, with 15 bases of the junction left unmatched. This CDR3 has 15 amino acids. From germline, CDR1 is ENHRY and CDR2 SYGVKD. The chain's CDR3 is CATGGSRDSLYEQYF. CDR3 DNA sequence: TGTGCCACGGGCGGTTCCCGGGACAGCCTCTACGAGCAGTACTTC.

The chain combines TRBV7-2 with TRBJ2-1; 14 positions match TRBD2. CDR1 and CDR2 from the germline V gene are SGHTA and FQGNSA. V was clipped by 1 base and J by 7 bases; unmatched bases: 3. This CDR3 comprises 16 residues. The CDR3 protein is CASSLGGTSGSNEQFF. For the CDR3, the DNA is TGTGCCAGCAGCTTAGGCGGGACTAGCGGGAGTAATGAGCAGTTCTTC.

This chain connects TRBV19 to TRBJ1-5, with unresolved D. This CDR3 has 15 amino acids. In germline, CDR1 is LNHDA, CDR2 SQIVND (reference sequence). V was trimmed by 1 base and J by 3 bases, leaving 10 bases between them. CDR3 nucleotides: TGTGCCAGTAGTATAGTTTTCGGGGACAATCAGCCCCAGCATTTT. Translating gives CASSIVFGDNQPQHF.

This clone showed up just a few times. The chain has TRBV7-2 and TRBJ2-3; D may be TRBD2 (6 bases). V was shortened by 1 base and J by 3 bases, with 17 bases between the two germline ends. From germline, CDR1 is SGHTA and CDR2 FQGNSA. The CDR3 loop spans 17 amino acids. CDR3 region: CASSLDRIWAGTDTQYF. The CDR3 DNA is TGTGCCAGCAGCTTAGATCGTATTTGGGCGGGGACAGATACGCAGTATTTT.

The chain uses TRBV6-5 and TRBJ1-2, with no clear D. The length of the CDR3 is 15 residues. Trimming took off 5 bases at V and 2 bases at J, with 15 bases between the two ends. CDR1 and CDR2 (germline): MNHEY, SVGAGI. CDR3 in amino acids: CASSPFGSGNYGYTF. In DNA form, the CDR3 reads TGTGCCAGCAGTCCCTTTGGGTCCGGCAACTATGGCTACACCTTC.

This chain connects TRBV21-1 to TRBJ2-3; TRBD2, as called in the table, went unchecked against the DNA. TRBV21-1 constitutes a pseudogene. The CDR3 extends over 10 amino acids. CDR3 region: CATSSARGYF. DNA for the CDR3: TGTGCCACCTCTAGCGCCCGTGGGTATTTT.

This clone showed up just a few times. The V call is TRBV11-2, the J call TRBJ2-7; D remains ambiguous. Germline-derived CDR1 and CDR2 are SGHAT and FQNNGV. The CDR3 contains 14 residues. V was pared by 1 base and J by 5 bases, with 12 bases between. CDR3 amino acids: CASSLARSRNEQYF. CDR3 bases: TGTGCCAGCAGCTTAGCTAGGTCTAGAAACGAGCAGTACTTC.

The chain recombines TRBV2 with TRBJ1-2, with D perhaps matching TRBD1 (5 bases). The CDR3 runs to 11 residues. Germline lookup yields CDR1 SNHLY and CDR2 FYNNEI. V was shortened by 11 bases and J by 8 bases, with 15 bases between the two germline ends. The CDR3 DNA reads TGTGCCCGGGGGGAGGAGGGCGGCTACACCTTC. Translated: CARGEEGGYTF.